This T cell receptor beta chain stems from a study of blood T cell repertoires in COVID-19. Turning to the study itself: Sites across the United States, Italy and Spain contributed samples from acute and convalescent COVID-19. PBMCs, B-cell-depleted T cells, or T cells were the source of the cDNA or gDNA that made up the material.

While infection was still active, Seattle patients were enrolled and then followed longitudinally. Per the original methods: By means of reference gene primer amplification, nucleated cell counts were estimated. TCRdb's copy holds only in-frame clones and misses some; the assay was immunoSEQ multiplex PCR. Clone size and V and J calls were adopted from that table, with D and trimming inferred from the DNA. The table shows 350,000 to 400,000 clones, with 75% to 90% occurring only once. This receptor was obtained from a woman aged 60 to 75 with COVID-19, enrolled during active disease. Sequenced: peripheral blood.

The CDR3 loop is CASSLDQGATEAFF. The CDR3 DNA reads as TGTGCCAGCAGCTTAGATCAGGGGGCTACTGAAGCTTTCTTT. V usage is TRBV5-4 and J usage is TRBJ1-1, with TRBD1 matching over 8 bases. The CDR3 sequence is 14 residues long. The germline gives CDR1 SGHNT, CDR2 YYREEE (reference sequence). After removal of 2 bases from V and 5 bases from J, the junction contained 5 bases not matched to a gene. The variable domain in full, with the rest retrieved from reference TRBV5-4 and TRBJ1-1, is ETGVTQSPTHLIKTRGQQVTLRCSSQSGHNTVSWYQQALGQGPQFIFQYYREEENGRGNFPPRFSGLQFPNYSSELNVNALELDDSALYLCASSLDQGATEAFFGQGTRLTVV.